This paragraph reports one TCR beta chain. Its antigen remains unknown. Participants had chemo-refractory metastatic non-small-cell lung cancer and were treated with focal radiation plus ipilimumab CTLA-4 blockade. The data originate from a study of radiotherapy plus CTLA-4 blockade in lung cancer. General study points: Reportedly, early blood T cell clone dynamics best predicted response, with interferon-beta. Peripheral blood showed expansion of tumor-derived TCR clones after radiotherapy and ipilimumab.

The CDR3 sequence is 12 residues long. The V gene lost 2 bases and the J gene lost 2 bases, with 6 bases spanning the gap. Germline loops: CDR1 SQVTM, CDR2 ANQGSEA. Repertoires were generated with immunoSEQ multiplex PCR, while TCRdb's copy carries only in-frame clones and drops some. The table lists tens of thousands of clones, about 75% of them singletons. The source was peripheral blood, collected from a patient treated with radiotherapy plus ipilimumab. The source is a human donor with non-small cell lung cancer who had stable disease on radiotherapy plus ipilimumab. The J gene is TRBJ1-2, the V gene TRBV29-1; D remains unclear. CDR3 sequence reads: CSVETGNYGYTF. DNA for the CDR3: TGCAGCGTTGAAACCGGGAACTATGGCTACACCTTC.